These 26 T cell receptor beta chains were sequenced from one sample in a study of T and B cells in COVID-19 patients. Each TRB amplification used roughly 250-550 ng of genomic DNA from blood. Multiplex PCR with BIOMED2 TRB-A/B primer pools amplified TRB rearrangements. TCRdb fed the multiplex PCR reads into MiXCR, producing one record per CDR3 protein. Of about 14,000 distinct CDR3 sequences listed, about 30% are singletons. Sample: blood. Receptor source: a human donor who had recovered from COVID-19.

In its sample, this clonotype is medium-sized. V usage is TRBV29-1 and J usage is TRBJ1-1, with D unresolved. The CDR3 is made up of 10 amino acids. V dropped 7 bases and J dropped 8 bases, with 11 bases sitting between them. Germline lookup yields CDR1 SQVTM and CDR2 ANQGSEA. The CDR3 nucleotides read TGCAGCGCTGGGGAGTGGGAAGCTTTCTTT. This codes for CSAGEWEAFF.

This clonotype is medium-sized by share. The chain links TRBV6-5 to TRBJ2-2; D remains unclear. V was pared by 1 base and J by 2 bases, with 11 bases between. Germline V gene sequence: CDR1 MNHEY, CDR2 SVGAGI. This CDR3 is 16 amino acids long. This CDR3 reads CASSYYRLDNTGELFF. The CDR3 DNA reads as TGTGCCAGCAGTTACTATAGACTCGATAACACCGGGGAGCTGTTTTTT.

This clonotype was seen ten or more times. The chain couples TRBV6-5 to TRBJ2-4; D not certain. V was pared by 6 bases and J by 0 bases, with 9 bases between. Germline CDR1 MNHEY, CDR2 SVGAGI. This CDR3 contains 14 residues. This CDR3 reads CASRADIAKNIQYF. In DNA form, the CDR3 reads TGTGCCAGCAGGGCCGACATAGCCAAAAACATTCAGTACTTC.

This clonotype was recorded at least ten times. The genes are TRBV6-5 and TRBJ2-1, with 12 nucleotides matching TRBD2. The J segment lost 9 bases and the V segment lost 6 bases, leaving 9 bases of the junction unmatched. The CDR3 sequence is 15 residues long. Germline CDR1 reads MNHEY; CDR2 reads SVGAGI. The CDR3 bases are TGTGCCAGCAGAAGACTAGCGGGAGAAGGGATTGAGCAGTTCTTC. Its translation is CASRRLAGEGIEQFF.

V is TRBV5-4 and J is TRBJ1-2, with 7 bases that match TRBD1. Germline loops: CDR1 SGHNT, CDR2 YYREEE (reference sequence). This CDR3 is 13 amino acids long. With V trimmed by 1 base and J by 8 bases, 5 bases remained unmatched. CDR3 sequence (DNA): TGTGCCAGCAGCTTGAAGGGGGCGCGGGGCTACACCTTC. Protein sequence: CASSLKGARGYTF.

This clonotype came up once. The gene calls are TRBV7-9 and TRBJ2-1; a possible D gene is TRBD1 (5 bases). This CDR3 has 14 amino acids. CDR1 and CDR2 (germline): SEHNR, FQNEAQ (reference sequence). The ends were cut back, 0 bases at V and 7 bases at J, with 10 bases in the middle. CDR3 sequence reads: CASSLAPRVNEQFF. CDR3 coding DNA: TGTGCCAGCAGCTTAGCGCCCAGGGTGAATGAGCAGTTCTTC.

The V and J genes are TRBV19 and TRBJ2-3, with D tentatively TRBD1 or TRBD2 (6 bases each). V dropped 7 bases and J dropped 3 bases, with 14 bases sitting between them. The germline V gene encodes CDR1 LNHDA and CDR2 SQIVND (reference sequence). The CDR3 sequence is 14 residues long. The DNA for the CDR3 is TGTGCCAGTAAAGAGGGGGGATTAACAGATACGCAGTATTTT. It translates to CASKEGGLTDTQYF. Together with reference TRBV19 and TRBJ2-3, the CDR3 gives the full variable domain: DGGITQSPKYLFRKEGQNVTLSCEQNLNHDAMYWYRQDPGQGLRLIYYSQIVNDFQKGDIAEGYSVSREKKESFPLTVTSAQKNPTAFYLCASKEGGLTDTQYFGPGTRLTVL.

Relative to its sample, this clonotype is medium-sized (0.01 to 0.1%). Written as DNA, the CDR3 is TGTGCCAGCAGTTGGGGCACAGATACGCAGTATTTT. Protein sequence: CASSWGTDTQYF. The V call is TRBV12-3 or TRBV12-4, the J call TRBJ2-3; D not certain. The CDR3 has 12 amino acids. Trimming stripped 4 bases from V and 1 base from J, with 3 bases between.

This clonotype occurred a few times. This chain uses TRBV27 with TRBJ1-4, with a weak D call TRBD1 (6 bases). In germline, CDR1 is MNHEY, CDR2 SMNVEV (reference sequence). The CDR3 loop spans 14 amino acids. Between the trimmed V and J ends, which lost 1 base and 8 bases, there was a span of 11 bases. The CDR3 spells CASSLFPQGEKLFF. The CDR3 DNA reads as TGTGCCAGCAGTTTATTCCCGCAGGGGGAAAAACTGTTTTTT.

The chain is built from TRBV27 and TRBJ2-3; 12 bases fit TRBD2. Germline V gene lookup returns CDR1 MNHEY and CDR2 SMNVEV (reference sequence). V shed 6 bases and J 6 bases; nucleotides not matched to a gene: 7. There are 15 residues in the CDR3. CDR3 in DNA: TGTGCCAGCAGCCCCGGGCTAGCGGGGGGGGATACGCAGTATTTT. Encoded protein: CASSPGLAGGDTQYF.

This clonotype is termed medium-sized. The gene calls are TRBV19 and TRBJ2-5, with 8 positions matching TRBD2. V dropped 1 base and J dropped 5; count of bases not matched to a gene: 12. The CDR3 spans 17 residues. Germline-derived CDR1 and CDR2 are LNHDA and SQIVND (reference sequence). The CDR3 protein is CASSIVFSGRGVETQYF. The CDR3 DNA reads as TGTGCCAGTAGTATAGTTTTCAGCGGGAGAGGGGTGGAGACCCAGTACTTC.

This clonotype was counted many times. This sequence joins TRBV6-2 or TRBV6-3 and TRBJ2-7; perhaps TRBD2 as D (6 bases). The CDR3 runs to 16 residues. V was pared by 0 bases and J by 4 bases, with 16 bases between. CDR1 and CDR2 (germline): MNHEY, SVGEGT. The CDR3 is CASSYSHGWDSYEQYF. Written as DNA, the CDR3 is TGTGCCAGCAGTTACTCGCACGGCTGGGACTCTTACGAGCAGTACTTC.

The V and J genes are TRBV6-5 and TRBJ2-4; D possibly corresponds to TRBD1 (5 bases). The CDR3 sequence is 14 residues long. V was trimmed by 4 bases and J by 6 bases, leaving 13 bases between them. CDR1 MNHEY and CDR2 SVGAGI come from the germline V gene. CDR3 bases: TGTGCCAGCAGTTCGGCACCGACAGCAAACATTCAGTACTTC. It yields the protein CASSSAPTANIQYF.

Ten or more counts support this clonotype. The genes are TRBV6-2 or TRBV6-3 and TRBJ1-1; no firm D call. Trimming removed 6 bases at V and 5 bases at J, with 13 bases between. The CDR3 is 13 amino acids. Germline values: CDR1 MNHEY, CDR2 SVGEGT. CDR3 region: CASRTASGTEAFF. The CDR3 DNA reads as TGTGCCAGCAGGACCGCGTCCGGAACTGAAGCTTTCTTT.

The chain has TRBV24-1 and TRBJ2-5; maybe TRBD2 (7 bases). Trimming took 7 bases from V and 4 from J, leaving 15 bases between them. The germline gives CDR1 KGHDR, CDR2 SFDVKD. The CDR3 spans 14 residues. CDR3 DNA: TGTGCCACCAGCGGGGGGCGACAGCCAGAGACCCAGTACTTC. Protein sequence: CATSGGRQPETQYF.

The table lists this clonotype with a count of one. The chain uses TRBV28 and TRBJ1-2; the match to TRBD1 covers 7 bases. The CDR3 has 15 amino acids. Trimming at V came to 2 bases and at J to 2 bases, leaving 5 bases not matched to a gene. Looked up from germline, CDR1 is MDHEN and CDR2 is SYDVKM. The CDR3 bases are TGTGCCAGCAGTTTACCAGGACAGGTGAACTATGGCTACACCTTC. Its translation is CASSLPGQVNYGYTF.

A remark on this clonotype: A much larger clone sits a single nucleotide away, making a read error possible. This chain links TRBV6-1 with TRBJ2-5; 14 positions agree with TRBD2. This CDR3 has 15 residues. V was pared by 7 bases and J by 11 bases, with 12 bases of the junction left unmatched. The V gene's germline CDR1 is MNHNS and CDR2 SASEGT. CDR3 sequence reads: CASIRTSGRYNEQYF. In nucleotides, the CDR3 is TGTGCCAGCATTCGGACTAGCGGGAGGTACAATGAGCAGTACTTC.

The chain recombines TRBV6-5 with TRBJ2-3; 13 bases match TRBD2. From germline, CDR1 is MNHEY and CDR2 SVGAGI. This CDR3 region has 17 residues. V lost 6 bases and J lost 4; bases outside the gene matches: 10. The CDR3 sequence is CASSGTSGMSASDTQYF. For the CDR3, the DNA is TGTGCCAGCAGCGGGACTAGCGGGATGTCGGCGTCAGATACGCAGTATTTT.

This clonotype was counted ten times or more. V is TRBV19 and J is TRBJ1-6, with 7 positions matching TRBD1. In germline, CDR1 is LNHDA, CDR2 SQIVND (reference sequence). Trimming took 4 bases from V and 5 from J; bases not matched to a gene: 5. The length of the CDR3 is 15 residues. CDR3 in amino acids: CASSRDRVNNSPLHF. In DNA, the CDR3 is TGTGCCAGTAGTAGAGACAGGGTGAATAATTCACCCCTCCACTTT.

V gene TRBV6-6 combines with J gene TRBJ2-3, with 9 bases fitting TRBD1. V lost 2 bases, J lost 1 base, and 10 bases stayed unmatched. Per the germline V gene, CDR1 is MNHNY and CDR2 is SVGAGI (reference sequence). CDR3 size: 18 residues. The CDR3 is CASSYLLPGQGGTDTQYF. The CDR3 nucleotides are TGTGCCAGCAGTTACCTTCTCCCGGGACAGGGTGGCACAGATACGCAGTATTTT.

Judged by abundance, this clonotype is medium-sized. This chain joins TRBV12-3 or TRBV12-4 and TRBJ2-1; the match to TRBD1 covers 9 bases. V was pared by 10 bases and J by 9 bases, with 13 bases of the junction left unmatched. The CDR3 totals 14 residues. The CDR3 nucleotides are TGTGCCACCCAAGGACAGGGGATGTCGAGTGAGCAGTTCTTC. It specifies CATQGQGMSSEQFF.

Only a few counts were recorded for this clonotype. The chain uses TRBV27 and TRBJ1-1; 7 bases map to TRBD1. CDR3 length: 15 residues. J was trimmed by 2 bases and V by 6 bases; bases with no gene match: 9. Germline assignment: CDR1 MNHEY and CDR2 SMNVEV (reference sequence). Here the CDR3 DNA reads TGTGCCAGCAGCGAAACAGGGGAATCAAACACTGAAGCTTTCTTT. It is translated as CASSETGESNTEAFF.

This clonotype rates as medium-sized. The CDR3 is CASSPGSDSYNEQFF. Written as DNA, the CDR3 is TGTGCCAGTAGCCCCGGCAGTGATTCCTACAATGAGCAGTTCTTC. This chain connects TRBV19 to TRBJ2-1; D unresolved. The CDR3 covers 15 residues. Germline-derived CDR1 and CDR2 are LNHDA and SQIVND (reference sequence). V lost 6 bases and J lost 1, with 13 bases in between.

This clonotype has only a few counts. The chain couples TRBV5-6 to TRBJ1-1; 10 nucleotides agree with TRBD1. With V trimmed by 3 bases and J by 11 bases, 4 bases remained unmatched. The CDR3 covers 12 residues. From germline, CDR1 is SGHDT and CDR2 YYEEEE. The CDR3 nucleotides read TGTGCCAGCAGCTCCGGGACAGGGGAGGCTTTCTTT. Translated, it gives CASSSGTGEAFF. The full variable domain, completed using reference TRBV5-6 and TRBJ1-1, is DAGVTQSPTHLIKTRGQQVTLRCSPKSGHDTVSWYQQALGQGPQFIFQYYEEEERQRGNFPDRFSGHQFPNYSSELNVNALLLGDSALYLCASSSGTGEAFFGQGTRLTVV.

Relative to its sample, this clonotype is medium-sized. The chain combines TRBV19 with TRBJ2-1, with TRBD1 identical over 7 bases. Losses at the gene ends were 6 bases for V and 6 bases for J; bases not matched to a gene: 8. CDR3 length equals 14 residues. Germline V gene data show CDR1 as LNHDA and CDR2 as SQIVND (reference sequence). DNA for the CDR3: TGTGCCAGTAGCCCTAGGGACAGACCCAATGAGCAGTTCTTC. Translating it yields CASSPRDRPNEQFF.

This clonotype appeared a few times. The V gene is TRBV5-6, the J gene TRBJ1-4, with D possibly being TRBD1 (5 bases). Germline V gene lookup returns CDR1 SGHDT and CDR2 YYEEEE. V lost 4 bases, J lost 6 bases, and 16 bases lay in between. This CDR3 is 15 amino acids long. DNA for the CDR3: TGTGCCAGCAGCAGCCACGGGACGGGAGATGAAAAACTGTTTTTT. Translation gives CASSSHGTGDEKLFF.